Given below is one TCR beta chain in context. This record comes from a study of T cells expressing NK-cell markers. TCRdb derives one entry per CDR3 protein from the 5' RACE reads, leaving out DNA. The sample includes 400,000 or so distinct CDR3 sequences. Germline assignment: CDR1 SGHKS and CDR2 YYEKEE (reference sequence). This CDR3 comprises 14 residues. The chain has TRBV5-5 and TRBJ2-5; the TCRdb call, TRBD1, lacks DNA for checking. This TCR came from a woman aged 45 to 65 in good health. The sample consisted of blood T cells: a sorted CD56 or NKG2C T cell subset, CD4+ or CD8+ T cells, or bulk PBMC T cells (not recorded which). The chain's CDR3 is CASSVRDSQETQYF.